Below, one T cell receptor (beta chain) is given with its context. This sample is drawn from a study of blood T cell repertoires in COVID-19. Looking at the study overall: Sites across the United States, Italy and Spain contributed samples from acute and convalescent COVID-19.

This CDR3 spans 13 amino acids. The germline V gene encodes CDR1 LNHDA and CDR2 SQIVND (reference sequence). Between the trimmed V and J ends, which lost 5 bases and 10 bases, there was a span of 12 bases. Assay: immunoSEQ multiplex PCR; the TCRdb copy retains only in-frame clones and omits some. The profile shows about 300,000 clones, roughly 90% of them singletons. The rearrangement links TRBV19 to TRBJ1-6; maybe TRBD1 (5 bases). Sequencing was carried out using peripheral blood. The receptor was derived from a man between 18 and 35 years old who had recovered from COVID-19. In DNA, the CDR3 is TGTGCCAGTAGTGAGTGGGGGGAATCACCCCTCCACTTT. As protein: CASSEWGESPLHF.